Presented here are 20 T cell receptor beta chains from one specimen sequenced in a study of OX40 agonist ivuxolimab in advanced cancers. This table comes from immunoSEQ multiplex PCR, and its TCRdb copy is limited to in-frame clones, with some not included. Of tens of thousands of clones listed, 80% to 90% were seen once; the top ten hold about 1.2%. Source: CD4+ or CD8+ T cells sorted from blood, taken in a trial of the OX40 agonist ivuxolimab. The origin of the receptors is an adult with an advanced solid tumor such as melanoma, head and neck, liver or kidney cancer.

The CDR3 DNA follows: TGCGCCAGCAGCCAAGATAATGGGGCTTACTACGAGCAGTACTTC. As protein: CASSQDNGAYYEQYF. This chain joins TRBV4-1 and TRBJ2-7, with D possibly matching TRBD1 (5 bases). This CDR3 is 15 amino acids long. The V and J ends lost 0 bases and 3 bases respectively, with 12 bases between them. Germline V CDR1 and CDR2: MGHRA, YSYEKL.

This chain joins TRBV7-2 and TRBJ2-1; TRBD2 matches at 10 bases. Germline CDR1 and CDR2: SGHTA and FQGNSA. This CDR3 has 16 amino acids. V was clipped by 5 bases and J by 10 bases; unmatched bases: 14. The CDR3 nucleotides read TGTGCCAGCAGCCCGGGAAGCGGGAGGGCCCTTGGAGAGCAGTTCTTC. Amino acid sequence: CASSPGSGRALGEQFF.

CDR3 region: CATTDALNYGYTF. In nucleotides, the CDR3 is TGTGCCACCACGGACGCTTTGAACTATGGCTACACCTTC. V usage is TRBV6-6 and J usage is TRBJ1-2; no firm D call. V shed 10 bases and J shed 2 bases, with 14 bases lying between them. This CDR3 is 13 amino acids long. The V gene's germline CDR1 is MNHNY and CDR2 SVGAGI (reference sequence).

The chain joins TRBV5-1 to TRBJ2-2; 9 positions agree with TRBD1. J was trimmed by 7 bases and V by 0 bases; bases with no gene match: 10. There are 17 residues in the CDR3. CDR1 and CDR2 from the germline V gene are SGHRS and YFSETQ. The CDR3 loop is CASSLDWTDRGIGELFF. In DNA form, the CDR3 reads TGCGCCAGCAGCTTGGATTGGACGGACAGGGGAATCGGGGAGCTGTTTTTT.

The chain recombines TRBV6-4 with TRBJ2-3; D might be TRBD1 (5 bases). The germline CDR1 and CDR2 sequences are MRHNA and SNTAGT. The CDR3 sequence is 14 residues long. The V gene lost 4 bases and the J gene lost 2 bases, with 10 bases spanning the gap. Written as DNA, the CDR3 is TGTGCCAGCAGTGCCAGCAGGGTCACAGATACGCAGTATTTT. As protein: CASSASRVTDTQYF.

V gene TRBV28 combines with J gene TRBJ2-7; TRBD1 is a possible D gene (5 bases). CDR1 and CDR2 from the germline V gene are MDHEN and SYDVKM. V lost 7 bases, J lost 2 bases, and 12 bases lay in between. The CDR3 length is 13 residues. CDR3 loop: CASTPVGAYEQYF. The CDR3 nucleotides read TGTGCCAGCACCCCGGTAGGGGCCTACGAGCAGTACTTC.

The rearrangement joins TRBV5-6 to TRBJ2-7, with a weak D call TRBD1 (6 bases). The V gene's germline CDR1 is SGHDT and CDR2 YYEEEE. This CDR3 is built from 14 residues. With 6 bases removed from V and 2 bases from J, the gap between germline ends came to 15 bases. This CDR3 is CASNPRGCAYEQYF. In DNA form, the CDR3 reads TGTGCCAGCAACCCAAGGGGGTGCGCCTACGAGCAGTACTTC.

The chain joins TRBV7-2 to TRBJ1-2, with a weak D call TRBD1 (5 bases). This CDR3 contains 14 residues. The germline CDR1 and CDR2 sequences are SGHTA and FQGNSA. Trimming pared 4 bases from V and 1 base from J, leaving 10 bases between. DNA of the CDR3: TGTGCCAGCAGCTCCAGGGCGGGTAACTATGGCTACACCTTC. It translates to CASSSRAGNYGYTF. Full variable domain (missing parts from reference TRBV7-2 and TRBJ1-2): GAGVSQSPSNKVTEKGKDVELRCDPISGHTALYWYRQSLGQGLEFLIYFQGNSAPDKSGLPSDRFSAERTGGSVSTLTIQRTQQEDSAVYLCASSSRAGNYGYTFGSGTRLTVV.

This chain joins TRBV28 and TRBJ1-2, with D perhaps matching TRBD1 (5 bases). The CDR3 runs 16 residues. V lost 5 bases, J lost 7 bases, and 23 bases lay in between. Germline loops: CDR1 MDHEN, CDR2 SYDVKM. This CDR3 is CASSITGTLRTGGYTF. CDR3 nucleotides: TGTGCCAGCAGTATAACCGGGACCCTTCGTACAGGTGGCTACACCTTC.

This chain joins TRBV6-5 and TRBJ2-7; unclear D gene. V was clipped by 5 bases and J by 0 bases, with 8 bases between them. The CDR3 totals 13 residues. Looked up from germline, CDR1 is MNHEY and CDR2 is SVGAGI. The CDR3 is CASSLVSSYEQYF. Here the CDR3 DNA reads TGTGCCAGCAGTCTTGTTAGCTCCTACGAGCAGTACTTC.

V is TRBV28 and J is TRBJ1-2; D not certain. CDR1 and CDR2 (germline): MDHEN, SYDVKM. CDR3 size: 15 residues. Trimming cost V 4 bases and J 7 bases, with 19 bases left between them. The CDR3: CASSSTPPRSRGYTF. The CDR3 DNA reads TGTGCCAGCAGTTCGACACCACCAAGGTCGCGTGGCTACACCTTC.

This clone occurred once. The CDR3 region is CASKQGAQGYTF. The CDR3 DNA reads as TGTGCCAGCAAACAGGGGGCGCAGGGCTACACCTTC. The chain carries TRBV28 and TRBJ1-2; 9 positions match TRBD1. This CDR3 is 12 amino acids long. The V and J ends lost 7 bases and 8 bases, in that order; junction bases with no gene match: 5. In germline, CDR1 is MDHEN, CDR2 SYDVKM.

Of note for this clone: A junction end diverges from the germline sequence, so it may reflect a read error. The rearrangement joins TRBV28 to TRBJ2-1; 8 bases match TRBD1. This CDR3 has 12 residues. The germline gives CDR1 MDHEN, CDR2 SYDVKM. The chain's CDR3 is CASSLFGGDRIF. In nucleotides, the CDR3 is TGTGCCAGCAGTTTATTTGGAGGGGACAGGATCTTC. Complete variable domain (other parts from reference TRBV28 and TRBJ2-1): DVKVTQSSRYLVKRTGEKVFLECVQDMDHENMFWYRQDPGLGLRLIYFSYDVKMKEKGDIPEGYSVSREKKERFSLILESASTNQTSMYLCASSLFGGDRIFGPGTRLTVL.

The CDR3 bases are TGTGCCAGCAGTTTCGGACAGGGTCCCAATCAGCCCCAGCATTTT. This encodes CASSFGQGPNQPQHF. The chain is built from TRBV28 and TRBJ1-5; TRBD1 matches 8 bases. CDR1 and CDR2 (germline): MDHEN, SYDVKM. The CDR3 is 15 residues long. V trimming: 3 bases; J trimming: 3 bases; junction bases outside the gene matches: 4.

This chain links TRBV5-1 with TRBJ1-3; D is unresolved. The CDR3 covers 15 residues. With 4 bases removed from V and 0 bases from J, the gap between germline ends came to 11 bases. Per germline, CDR1 SGHRS and CDR2 YFSETQ. CDR3 DNA: TGCGCCAGCAGCCCTGGACTCAACTCTGGAAACACCATATATTTT. This codes for CASSPGLNSGNTIYF.

This sequence joins TRBV5-6 and TRBJ1-1; D is perhaps TRBD1 (6 bases). This CDR3 spans 17 amino acids. Per the germline V gene, CDR1 is SGHDT and CDR2 is YYEEEE. Deletions cut 0 bases from V and 2 bases from J, with 17 bases between. Written as DNA, the CDR3 is TGTGCCAGCAGCTTGGCCGGAGGGGACACAGCCAACACTGAAGCTTTCTTT. Its protein is CASSLAGGDTANTEAFF. The full variable domain, completed using reference TRBV5-6 and TRBJ1-1, is DAGVTQSPTHLIKTRGQQVTLRCSPKSGHDTVSWYQQALGQGPQFIFQYYEEEERQRGNFPDRFSGHQFPNYSSELNVNALLLGDSALYLCASSLAGGDTANTEAFFGQGTRLTVV.

V usage is TRBV28 and J usage is TRBJ2-3; the match to TRBD1 covers 8 bases. Germline V gene data show CDR1 as MDHEN and CDR2 as SYDVKM. The CDR3 loop spans 15 amino acids. The junction had 2 bases not matched to a gene; V was cut back by 2 bases and J by 1 base. CDR3 in amino acids: CASSLVDRGTDTQYF. The DNA for the CDR3 is TGTGCCAGCAGTTTAGTGGACAGGGGCACAGATACGCAGTATTTT.

This chain links TRBV5-1 with TRBJ1-3; 7 nucleotides match TRBD1. Germline assignment: CDR1 SGHRS and CDR2 YFSETQ. This CDR3 comprises 16 residues. The J segment lost 1 base and the V segment lost 4 bases, leaving 8 bases of the junction unmatched. CDR3 loop: CASSPTGATSGNTIYF. The CDR3 region has the DNA TGCGCCAGCAGCCCTACAGGGGCCACTTCTGGAAACACCATATATTTT.

J is TRBJ1-2 and V is TRBV20-1, with D possibly being TRBD1 (6 bases). The CDR3 is 11 residues long. The V end lost 4 bases, the J end lost 7 bases, and 10 bases lay between the germline ends. CDR1 is DFQATT, CDR2 SNEGSKA, per germline (reference sequence). The CDR3: CSATGEVGYTF. The CDR3 coding sequence is TGCAGTGCTACAGGGGAGGTTGGCTACACCTTC.

This chain links TRBV7-2 with TRBJ1-5; no definite D call. V shed 3 bases and J shed 0 bases, with 9 bases lying between them. The CDR3 spans 15 residues. Germline V lookup: CDR1 SGHTA, CDR2 FQGNSA. The CDR3 spells CASSLVVNSNQPQHF. The CDR3 nucleotides are TGTGCCAGCAGCTTGGTGGTGAATAGCAATCAGCCCCAGCATTTT.